One and the same sample provided the 8 T cell receptor beta chains below, sequenced in a study of T cells in Graves' hyperthyroidism and ophthalmopathy. It was RNA transcripts that yielded the amplified TCR beta CDR3 regions. The TCR CDR3 was amplified in a first-round RT-PCR using the HTBI primer set. TCRdb itself ran the multiplex PCR reads through MiXCR, one entry per CDR3 protein. The data hold more than 500,000 distinct CDR3 sequences, with roughly 15% observed a single time. The sequenced sample consisted of blood. These receptors came from a woman in her 30s with Graves' hyperthyroidism.

Ten or more counts support this clonotype. The chain is built from TRBV7-2 and TRBJ2-3, with D uncertain. Trimming pared 4 bases from V and 2 bases from J, leaving 10 bases between. Germline V gives CDR1 SGHTA, CDR2 FQGNSA. The CDR3 totals 14 residues. The chain's CDR3 is CASSSWGNTDTQYF. The CDR3 coding sequence is TGTGCCAGCAGCTCGTGGGGAAACACAGATACGCAGTATTTT.

This clonotype was seen only a few times. The rearrangement uses TRBV6-2 or TRBV6-3 and TRBJ2-4; 7 bases fit TRBD1. V shed 4 bases, J shed 9 bases, and the junction held 9 bases outside the gene matches. The CDR3 covers 14 residues. Germline V gives CDR1 MNHEY, CDR2 SVGEGT. The CDR3 loop is CASSFALQGTIQYF. The CDR3 nucleotides are TGTGCCAGCAGTTTCGCTTTACAGGGGACCATTCAGTACTTC.

This clonotype has just one count. This clone may be a read error of a much larger clone one base away. The chain has TRBV13 and TRBJ2-1, with unresolved D. V lost 6 bases and J lost 5, with 11 bases in between. CDR3 size: 13 residues. The germline V gene encodes CDR1 PRHDT and CDR2 FYEKMQ (reference sequence). The CDR3 reads CASSPKRNNEQFF. Here the CDR3 DNA reads TGTGCCAGCAGTCCAAAGCGCAACAATGAGCAGTTCTTC.

In this sample, this clonotype turned up many times. This CDR3 is CASSRLGQGNTGELFF. In DNA, the CDR3 is TGTGCCAGCAGCCGATTGGGACAGGGGAACACCGGGGAGCTGTTTTTT. This sequence joins TRBV3-1 and TRBJ2-2; 9 bases match TRBD1. Germline trimming cut 4 bases from V and 1 base from J; bases unmatched to any gene: 4. CDR1 is LGHDT and CDR2 is YNNKEL in the germline V gene (reference sequence). The CDR3 loop spans 16 amino acids. Full variable domain (rest looked up from reference TRBV3-1 and TRBJ2-2): DTAVSQTPKYLVTQMGNDKSIKCEQNLGHDTMYWYKQDSKKFLKIMFSYNNKELIINETVPNRFSPKSPDKAHLNLHINSLELGDSAVYFCASSRLGQGNTGELFFGEGSRLTVL.

This clonotype appeared many times. The genes are TRBV6-2 or TRBV6-3 and TRBJ2-5; the match to TRBD1 covers 8 bases. Germline V gene lookup returns CDR1 MNHEY and CDR2 SVGEGT. V gave up 1 base and J gave up 6 bases; unmatched junction bases: 10. There are 16 residues in the CDR3. The CDR3 region has the DNA TGTGCCAGCAGTTACTTCGGGACAGGATTTCTGAAGACCCAGTACTTC. Protein sequence: CASSYFGTGFLKTQYF.

This rearrangement joins TRBV18 to TRBJ1-5, with D possibly being TRBD1 (5 bases). Per the germline V gene, CDR1 is KGHSH and CDR2 is LQKENI. The CDR3 has 16 residues. V dropped 3 bases and J dropped 1 base, with 13 bases sitting between them. The CDR3, as DNA: TGTGCCAGCTCACCCCAACCTGGACAAAGCAATCAGCCCCAGCATTTT. Translated: CASSPQPGQSNQPQHF.

This clonotype was found a few times. The chain uses TRBV7-6 and TRBJ2-1; no clear D. V gave up 0 bases and J gave up 8 bases, with 8 bases separating them. Germline V gives CDR1 SGHVS, CDR2 FNYEAQ. CDR3 length: 13 residues. CDR3 in DNA: TGTGCCAGCAGCTTAGCCCCAGTGGATGAGCAGTTCTTC. Encoded protein: CASSLAPVDEQFF.

In this sample, this clonotype turned up a few times. The chain has TRBV10-3 and TRBJ1-2, with TRBD1 matching 7 bases. The CDR3 has 14 residues. Losses at the gene ends were 3 bases for V and 7 bases for J; bases not matched to a gene: 8. Germline V gives CDR1 ENHRY, CDR2 SYGVKD. The CDR3 DNA reads as TGTGCCATCAGTGAACTGCAGGGGGATCGTGGCTACACCTTC. Its translation is CAISELQGDRGYTF.